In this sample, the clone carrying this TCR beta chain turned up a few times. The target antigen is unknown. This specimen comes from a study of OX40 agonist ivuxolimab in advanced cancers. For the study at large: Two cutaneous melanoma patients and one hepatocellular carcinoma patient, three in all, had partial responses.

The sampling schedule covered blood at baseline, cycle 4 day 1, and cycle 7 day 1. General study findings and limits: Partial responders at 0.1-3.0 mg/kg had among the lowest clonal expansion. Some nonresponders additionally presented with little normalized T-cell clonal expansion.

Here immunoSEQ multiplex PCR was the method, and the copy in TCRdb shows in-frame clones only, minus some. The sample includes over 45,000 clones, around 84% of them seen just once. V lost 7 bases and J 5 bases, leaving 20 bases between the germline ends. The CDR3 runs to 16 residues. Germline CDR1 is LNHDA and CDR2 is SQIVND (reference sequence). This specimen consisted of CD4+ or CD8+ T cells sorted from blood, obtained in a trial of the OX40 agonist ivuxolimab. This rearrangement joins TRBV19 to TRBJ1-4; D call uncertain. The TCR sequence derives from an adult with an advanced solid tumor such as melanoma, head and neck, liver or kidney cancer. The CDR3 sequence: CASKTRESGGNEKLFF. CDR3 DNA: TGTGCCAGTAAGACCCGGGAATCGGGAGGAAATGAAAAACTGTTTTTT.